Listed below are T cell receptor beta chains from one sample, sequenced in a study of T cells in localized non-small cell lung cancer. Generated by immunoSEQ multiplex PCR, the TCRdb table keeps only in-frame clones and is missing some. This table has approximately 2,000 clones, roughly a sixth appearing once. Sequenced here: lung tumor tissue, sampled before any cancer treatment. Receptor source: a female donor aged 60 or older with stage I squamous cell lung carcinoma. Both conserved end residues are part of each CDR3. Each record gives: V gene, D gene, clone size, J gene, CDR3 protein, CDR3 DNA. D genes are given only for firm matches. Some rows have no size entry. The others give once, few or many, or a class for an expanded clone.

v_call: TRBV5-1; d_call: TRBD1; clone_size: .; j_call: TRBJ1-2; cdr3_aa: CASSSDSGQGYKDGYTF; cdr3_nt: TGCGCCAGCAGCTCGGATTCGGGACAGGGTTACAAGGATGGCTACACCTTC
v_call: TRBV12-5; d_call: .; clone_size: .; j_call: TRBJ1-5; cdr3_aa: CASVPRDAQHF; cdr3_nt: TGTGCTAGTGTTCCCCGGGACGCGCAACATTTT
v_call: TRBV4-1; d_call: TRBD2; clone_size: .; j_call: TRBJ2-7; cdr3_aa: CASSSRTSGRSYEQYF; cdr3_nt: TGCGCCAGCAGCTCCCGGACTAGCGGGAGGAGCTACGAGCAGTACTTC
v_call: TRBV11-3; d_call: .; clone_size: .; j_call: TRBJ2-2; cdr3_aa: CASSLVGGNTGELFF; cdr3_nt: TGTGCCAGCAGCTTAGTAGGGGGGAACACCGGGGAGCTGTTTTTT
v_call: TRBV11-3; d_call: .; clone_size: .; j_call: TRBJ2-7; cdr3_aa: CASSLVELPYEQYF; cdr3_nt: TGTGCCAGCAGCTTAGTTGAACTGCCCTACGAGCAGTACTTC
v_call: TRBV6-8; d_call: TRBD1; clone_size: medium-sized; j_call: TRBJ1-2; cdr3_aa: CASSYSGAGGGYTF; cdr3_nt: TGTGCCAGCAGTTACTCAGGGGCAGGGGGCGGCTACACCTTC
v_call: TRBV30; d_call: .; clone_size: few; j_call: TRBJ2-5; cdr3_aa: CAWSAGLSQETQYF; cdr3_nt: TGTGCCTGGAGCGCGGGTCTATCCCAAGAGACCCAGTACTTC
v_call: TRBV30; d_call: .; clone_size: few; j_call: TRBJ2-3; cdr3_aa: CAWSVRIGGLKYF; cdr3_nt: TGTGCCTGGAGTGTAAGGATCGGGGGCCTAAAGTATTTT
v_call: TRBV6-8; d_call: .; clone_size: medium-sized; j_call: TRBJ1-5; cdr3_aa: CASNFRGLVNQPQHF; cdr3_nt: TGTGCCAGCAATTTTAGGGGCTTAGTTAATCAGCCCCAGCATTTT
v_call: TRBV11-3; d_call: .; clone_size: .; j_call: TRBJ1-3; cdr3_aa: CASAGDGARSGNTIYF; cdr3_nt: TGTGCCAGCGCGGGGGACGGCGCCCGCTCTGGAAACACCATATATTTT
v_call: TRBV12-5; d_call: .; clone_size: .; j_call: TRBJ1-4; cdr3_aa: CASSRNEKLFF; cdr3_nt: TGTGCCAGTTCACGAAATGAAAAACTGTTTTTT
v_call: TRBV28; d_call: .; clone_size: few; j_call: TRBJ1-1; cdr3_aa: CASSPGRGGLNTEAFF; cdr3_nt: TGTGCCAGCAGTCCAGGCCGGGGGGGCCTTAACACTGAAGCTTTCTTT
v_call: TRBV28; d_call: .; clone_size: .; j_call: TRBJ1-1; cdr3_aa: CASSLRNTEAFF; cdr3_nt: TGTGCCAGCAGTTTAAGGAACACTGAAGCTTTCTTT
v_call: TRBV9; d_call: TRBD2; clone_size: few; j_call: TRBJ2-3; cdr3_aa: CASSVMGLAGDTQYF; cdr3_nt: TGTGCCAGCAGCGTAATGGGACTAGCGGGAGATACGCAGTATTTT
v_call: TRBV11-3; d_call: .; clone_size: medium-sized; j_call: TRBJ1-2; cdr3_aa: CASSPPGGTLVGYTF; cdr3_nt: TGTGCCAGCAGCCCCCCCGGCGGGACTTTAGTTGGCTACACCTTC
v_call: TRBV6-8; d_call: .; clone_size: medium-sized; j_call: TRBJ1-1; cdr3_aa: CASSSAINLQDTEAFF; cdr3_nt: TGTGCCAGCAGTTCAGCAATCAACTTACAGGACACTGAAGCTTTCTTT
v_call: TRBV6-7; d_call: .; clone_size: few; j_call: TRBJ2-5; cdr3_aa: CASHGRTQETQYF; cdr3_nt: TGTGCCAGCCATGGACGGACCCAAGAGACCCAGTACTTC
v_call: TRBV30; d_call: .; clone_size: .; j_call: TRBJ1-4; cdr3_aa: CAWSHRNEKLFF; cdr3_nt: TGTGCCTGGAGTCACAGGAATGAAAAACTGTTTTTT
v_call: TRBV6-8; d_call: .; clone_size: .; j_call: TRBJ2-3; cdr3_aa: CASRWTFQSTDTQYF; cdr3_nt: TGTGCCAGCAGATGGACTTTCCAGAGCACAGATACGCAGTATTTT
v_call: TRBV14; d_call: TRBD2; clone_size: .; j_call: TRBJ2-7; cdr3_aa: CASSRGLAGGAEQYF; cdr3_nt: TGTGCCAGCAGCCGGGGACTAGCGGGAGGAGCCGAGCAGTACTTC
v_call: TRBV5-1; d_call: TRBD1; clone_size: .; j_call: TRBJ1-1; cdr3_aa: CASSRTGEGTEAFF; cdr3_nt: TGCGCCAGCAGCAGGACAGGGGAGGGCACTGAAGCTTTCTTT
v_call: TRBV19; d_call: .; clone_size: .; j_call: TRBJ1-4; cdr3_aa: CASRMTGGADEKLFF; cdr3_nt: TGTGCCAGTAGAATGACCGGGGGGGCGGATGAAAAACTGTTTTTT
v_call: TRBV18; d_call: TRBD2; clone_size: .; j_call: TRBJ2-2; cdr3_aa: CASSPIAGGTGELFF; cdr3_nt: TGTGCCAGCTCACCTATAGCGGGAGGGACCGGGGAGCTGTTTTTT
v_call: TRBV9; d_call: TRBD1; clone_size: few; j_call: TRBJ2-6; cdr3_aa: CASTWSDRVPGANVLTF; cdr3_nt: TGTGCCAGCACATGGTCTGACAGGGTCCCTGGGGCCAACGTCCTGACTTTC
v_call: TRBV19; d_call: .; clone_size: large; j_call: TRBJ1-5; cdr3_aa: CASSQGIDQPQHF; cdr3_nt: TGTGCCAGTAGTCAGGGGATAGATCAGCCCCAGCATTTT
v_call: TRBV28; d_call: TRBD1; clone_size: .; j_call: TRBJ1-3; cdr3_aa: CASVPSPGQGLNTIYF; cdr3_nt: TGTGCCAGCGTTCCTTCGCCGGGACAGGGCCTGAACACCATATATTTT
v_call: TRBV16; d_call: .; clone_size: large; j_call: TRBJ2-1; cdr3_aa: CASSLGSGEQFF; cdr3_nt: TGTGCCAGCAGCCTGGGGTCGGGTGAGCAGTTCTTC
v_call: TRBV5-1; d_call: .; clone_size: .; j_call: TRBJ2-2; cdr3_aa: CASSLGGSYVELFF; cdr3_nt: TGCGCCAGCAGCTTGGGAGGGAGCTACGTGGAGCTGTTTTTT
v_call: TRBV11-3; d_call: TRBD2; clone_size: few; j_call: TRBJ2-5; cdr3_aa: CASSSSGTSGIKTQYF; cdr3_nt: TGTGCCAGCAGCTCTTCCGGGACTAGCGGGATTAAGACCCAGTACTTC
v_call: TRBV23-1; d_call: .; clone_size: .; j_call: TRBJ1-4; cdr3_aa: CASSSGRGEKLFF; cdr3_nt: TGCGCCAGCAGCTCCGGCCGGGGCGAAAAACTGTTTTTT
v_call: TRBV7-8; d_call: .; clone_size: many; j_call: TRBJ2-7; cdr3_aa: CASSPSAGKEQYF; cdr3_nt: TGTGCCAGCAGCCCCTCGGCAGGCAAGGAGCAGTACTTC
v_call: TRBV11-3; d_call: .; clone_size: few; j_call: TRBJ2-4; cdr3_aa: CASSSNLRGRNIQYF; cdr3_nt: TGTGCCAGCAGCTCCAACTTACGCGGAAGGAACATTCAGTACTTC
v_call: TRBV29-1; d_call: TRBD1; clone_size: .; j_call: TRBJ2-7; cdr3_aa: CSAVVGTGGYEQYF; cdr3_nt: TGCAGCGCTGTAGTGGGGACAGGGGGCTACGAGCAGTACTTC
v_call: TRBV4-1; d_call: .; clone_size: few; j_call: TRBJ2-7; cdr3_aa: CASSQWYTSYEQYF; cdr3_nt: TGCGCCAGCAGCCAATGGTACACGTCCTACGAGCAGTACTTC
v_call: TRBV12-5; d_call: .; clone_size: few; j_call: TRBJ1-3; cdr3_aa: CASNYGVNPSGNTIYF; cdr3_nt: TGTGCCAGCAACTATGGGGTGAACCCCTCTGGAAACACCATATATTTT
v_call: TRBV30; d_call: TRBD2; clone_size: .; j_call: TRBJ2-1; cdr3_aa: CALGLAGGSEQFF; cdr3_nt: TGTGCCTTGGGACTAGCGGGAGGGAGTGAGCAGTTCTTC
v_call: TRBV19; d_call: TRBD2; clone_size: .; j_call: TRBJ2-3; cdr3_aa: CASSRRGRATDTQYF; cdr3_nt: TGTGCCAGTAGTCGTCGCGGGAGGGCTACAGATACGCAGTATTTT
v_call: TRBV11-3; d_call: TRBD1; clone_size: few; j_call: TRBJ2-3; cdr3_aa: CASSSGTGNTDTQYF; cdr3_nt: TGTGCCAGCAGCTCCGGGACAGGGAACACAGATACGCAGTATTTT
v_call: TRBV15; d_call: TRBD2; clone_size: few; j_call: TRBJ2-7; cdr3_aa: CATSREGTSAAEQYF; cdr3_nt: TGTGCCACCAGCAGAGAAGGGACTAGCGCGGCCGAGCAGTACTTC
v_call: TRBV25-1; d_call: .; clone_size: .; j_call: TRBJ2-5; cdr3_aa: CASSESPLETQYF; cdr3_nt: TGTGCCAGCAGTGAATCCCCTCTGGAGACCCAGTACTTC
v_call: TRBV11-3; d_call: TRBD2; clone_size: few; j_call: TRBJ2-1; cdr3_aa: CASSLGTSGRSTYNEQFF; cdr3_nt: TGTGCCAGCAGCTTGGGGACTAGCGGGAGGTCGACCTACAATGAGCAGTTCTTC
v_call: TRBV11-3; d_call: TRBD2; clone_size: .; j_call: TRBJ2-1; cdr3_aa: CASSSLSSGTYNEQFF; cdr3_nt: TGTGCCAGCAGCTCCCTGTCTAGCGGGACCTACAATGAGCAGTTCTTC